These 26 T cell receptor beta chains originate from one sample sequenced in a study of spatial heterogeneity in lung cancer. TCRdb ran MiXCR on the 5' RACE reads and lists one entry per CDR3 protein. The data show tens of thousands of distinct CDR3 sequences, roughly 7.2% seen once. Time point given: sample taken at primary tumor resection. The sample here was PBMCs, taken at surgery. These TCRs come from a female donor with early-stage non-small cell lung cancer.

At least ten counts were recorded for this clonotype. The chain combines TRBV5-1 with TRBJ2-7; no reliable D call. With 4 bases removed from V and 5 bases from J, the gap between germline ends came to 13 bases. The CDR3 runs to 13 residues. CDR1 is SGHRS and CDR2 is YFSETQ in the germline V gene. The CDR3 reads CASSLGLSDEQYF. Here the CDR3 DNA reads TGCGCCAGCAGCCTCGGCCTAAGCGACGAGCAGTACTTC.

The chain is built from TRBV20-1 and TRBJ2-5; D is perhaps TRBD2 (6 bases). CDR1 and CDR2 (germline): DFQATT, SNEGSKA (reference sequence). The length of the CDR3 is 14 residues. Trimming took 5 bases from V and 3 from J, leaving 16 bases between them. The CDR3 protein is CSAPSVGGEETQYF. CDR3 nucleotides: TGCAGTGCTCCCTCGGTCGGCGGGGAAGAGACCCAGTACTTC.

This clonotype was recorded at least ten times. The rearrangement links TRBV7-2 to TRBJ2-3; D possibly matches TRBD1 or TRBD2 (5 bases each). From germline, CDR1 is SGHTA and CDR2 FQGNSA. V lost 1 base and J 2 bases, leaving 10 bases between the germline ends. This CDR3 contains 15 residues. In DNA form, the CDR3 reads TGTGCCAGCAGCTTAGGGGGGAATCCCACAGATACGCAGTATTTT. Its translation is CASSLGGNPTDTQYF. The complete variable domain, with remaining parts taken from reference TRBV7-2 and TRBJ2-3, reads GAGVSQSPSNKVTEKGKDVELRCDPISGHTALYWYRQSLGQGLEFLIYFQGNSAPDKSGLPSDRFSAERTGGSVSTLTIQRTQQEDSAVYLCASSLGGNPTDTQYFGPGTRLTVL.

Note on this clonotype: The junction does not match germline at one end; this may be a read error. The chain recombines TRBV18 with TRBJ2-1; either TRBD1 or TRBD2 may supply D (6 bases each). This CDR3 region has 16 residues. CDR1 is KGHSH and CDR2 is LQKENI in the germline V gene. This CDR3 is CASSPGAGTFYNEQLF. The CDR3 DNA follows: TGTGCCAGCTCACCGGGGGCGGGGACCTTCTACAATGAGCAGCTCTTC.

The table lists this clonotype with many counts. The chain uses TRBV5-1 and TRBJ1-1; D is ambiguous. Trimming removed 0 bases from V and 5 bases from J, with 8 bases in between. Germline-derived CDR1 and CDR2 are SGHRS and YFSETQ. The CDR3 has 13 amino acids. CDR3 nucleotide sequence: TGCGCCAGCAGCTTGGAGCTGGAGACTGAAGCTTTCTTT. Amino acid sequence: CASSLELETEAFF.

Within the sample, this clonotype is large. The chain links TRBV6-1 to TRBJ2-2, with D maybe TRBD2 (6 bases). Germline V gene sequence: CDR1 MNHNS, CDR2 SASEGT. Trimming cost V 2 bases and J 2 bases, with 12 bases left between them. The CDR3 contains 16 residues. CDR3 loop: CASSEILGLNTGELFF. CDR3 in DNA: TGTGCCAGCAGTGAAATTCTGGGACTTAACACCGGGGAGCTGTTTTTT.

This clonotype appeared many times. CDR3 coding DNA: TGTGCCAGCTCACCACGTCGCAGCGGAAATCTAGAGGCCCGACTCCATGAGCAGTTCTTC. Translation gives CASSPRRSGNLEARLHEQFF. V and J are TRBV18 and TRBJ2-1, with a possible D match to TRBD2 (5 bases). There are 20 residues in the CDR3. Looked up from germline, CDR1 is KGHSH and CDR2 is LQKENI. V shed 1 base and J shed 8 bases, with 30 bases lying between them.

This clonotype has more than one count but fewer than ten. The gene calls are TRBV7-6 and TRBJ1-5, with D hard to call. This CDR3 comprises 13 residues. CDR1 is SGHVS, CDR2 FNYEAQ, per germline. V was cut by 6 bases and J by 5 bases, with 11 bases left in between. The CDR3 loop reads CASRMDGDQPQHF. The DNA of the CDR3 is TGTGCCAGCAGGATGGACGGTGATCAGCCCCAGCATTTT. The entire variable domain, with the rest obtained from reference TRBV7-6 and TRBJ1-5, is as follows: GAGVSQSPRYKVTKRGQDVALRCDPISGHVSLYWYRQALGQGPEFLTYFNYEAQQDKSGLPNDRFSAERPEGSISTLTIQRTEQRDSAMYRCASRMDGDQPQHFGDGTRLSIL.

This clonotype turned up a few times. This rearrangement joins TRBV20-1 to TRBJ2-3; D gene ambiguous. CDR1 and CDR2 (germline): DFQATT, SNEGSKA (reference sequence). Trimming left V 2 bases short and J 3 bases short, with 18 bases between. This CDR3 has 16 residues. CDR3 sequence reads: CSARPQLTEGTDTQYF. The CDR3 bases are TGCAGTGCTAGACCTCAACTTACGGAAGGGACAGATACGCAGTATTTT.

This clonotype showed up just a few times. The V call is TRBV5-4, the J call TRBJ2-1; 9 bases line up with TRBD2. Trimming removed 4 bases from V and 2 bases from J; junction bases left unmatched: 4. This CDR3 contains 15 residues. Germline loops: CDR1 SGHNT, CDR2 YYREEE (reference sequence). The CDR3 here is CASSGSGGTYNEQFF. Here the CDR3 DNA reads TGTGCCAGCAGCGGGAGCGGGGGGACCTACAATGAGCAGTTCTTC.

This clonotype has a handful of counts. The chain is built from TRBV20-1 and TRBJ2-4, with 7 nucleotides matching TRBD1. After removal of 8 bases from V and 3 bases from J, the junction contained 7 bases not matched to a gene. Germline V CDR1 and CDR2: DFQATT, SNEGSKA (reference sequence). This CDR3 region has 13 residues. The DNA for the CDR3 is TGCAGTTTATTGGACAGGAGCAAAAACATTCAGTACTTC. It encodes CSLLDRSKNIQYF.

This clonotype has a count of ten or more. The V gene is TRBV5-4, the J gene TRBJ1-2; D gene ambiguous. The CDR3 is 12 amino acids. The germline CDR1 and CDR2 sequences are SGHNT and YYREEE (reference sequence). Trimming removed 4 bases at V and 4 bases at J, with 8 bases between. CDR3 loop: CASSVEFYGYTF. In DNA, the CDR3 is TGTGCCAGCAGCGTGGAGTTCTATGGCTACACCTTC.

This clonotype was detected ten times or more. The gene calls are TRBV28 and TRBJ2-2, with a weak D call TRBD1 (5 bases). The V gene's germline CDR1 is MDHEN and CDR2 SYDVKM. The CDR3 has 15 residues. Trimming pared 4 bases from V and 5 bases from J, leaving 14 bases between. The DNA for the CDR3 is TGTGCCAGCAGTTCCCCCAGGGCGAGGACCGGGGAGCTGTTTTTT. This encodes CASSSPRARTGELFF. The full variable domain, rest sourced from reference TRBV28 and TRBJ2-2, is DVKVTQSSRYLVKRTGEKVFLECVQDMDHENMFWYRQDPGLGLRLIYFSYDVKMKEKGDIPEGYSVSREKKERFSLILESASTNQTSMYLCASSSPRARTGELFFGEGSRLTVL.

This clonotype showed up many times. The genes are TRBV21-1 and TRBJ2-7; the DNA was not compared with TRBD2, the D call given in the table. TRBV21-1 is reported as a pseudogene. This CDR3 comprises 15 residues. DNA of the CDR3: TGTGCCAGCAGCTTCGGACTAGCGATTGCCTACGAGCAGTACTTC. This gives the protein CASSFGLAIAYEQYF.

On this clonotype itself: Relative to the germline gene, one junction end is altered; a read error may explain this. The chain has TRBV20-1 and TRBJ2-3, with 8 nucleotides matching TRBD2. This CDR3 comprises 15 residues. Germline CDR1 DFQATT, CDR2 SNEGSKA (reference sequence). Here the CDR3 reads CSALGGAESIDTQYF. The CDR3 bases are TGCAGTGCTCTCGGGGGGGCGGAAAGCATAGATACGCAGTATTTT.

This clonotype was seen more than once but under ten times. The chain carries TRBV7-6 and TRBJ1-1; tentatively, D is TRBD1 (6 bases). The CDR3 is 14 amino acids. With 4 bases removed from V and 4 bases from J, the gap between germline ends came to 13 bases. Germline loops: CDR1 SGHVS, CDR2 FNYEAQ. CDR3 sequence reads: CASSSLQGSTEAFF. DNA for the CDR3: TGTGCCAGCAGCTCACTACAGGGATCCACTGAAGCTTTCTTT.

This clonotype showed up many times. The chain recombines TRBV2 with TRBJ1-1; a possible D gene is TRBD1 (5 bases). The germline V and J ends were trimmed by 7 bases and 1 base, with 7 bases remaining between them. Germline V gene data show CDR1 as SNHLY and CDR2 as FYNNEI. The CDR3 extends over 12 amino acids. The CDR3 loop is CASIGGNTEAFF. The CDR3 nucleotides are TGTGCCAGCATCGGGGGGAACACTGAAGCTTTCTTT.

This clonotype occurred many times. The rearrangement links TRBV11-2 to TRBJ2-7, with D tentatively TRBD2 (7 bases). The germline V gene encodes CDR1 SGHAT and CDR2 FQNNGV. The CDR3 spans 15 residues. V was cut by 2 bases and J by 5 bases, with 16 bases left in between. Written as DNA, the CDR3 is TGTGCCAGCAGCTTATGGTTCGGGGGGCTCGACGAGCAGTACTTC. It is translated as CASSLWFGGLDEQYF. Drawing the rest from reference TRBV11-2 and TRBJ2-7, the complete variable domain is EAGVAQSPRYKIIEKRQSVAFWCNPISGHATLYWYQQILGQGPKLLIQFQNNGVVDDSQLPKDRFSAERLKGVDSTLKIQPAKLEDSAVYLCASSLWFGGLDEQYFGPGTRLTVT.

This clonotype came up many times. This rearrangement joins TRBV2 to TRBJ1-5; 10 bases are a match to TRBD1. Germline V CDR1 and CDR2: SNHLY, FYNNEI. Unmatched junction bases numbered 3, after V lost 5 bases and J lost 5 bases. CDR3 length: 14 amino acids. Written as DNA, the CDR3 is TGTGCCAGCAGTCGTGGGACAGGGGATCAGCCCCAGCATTTT. Translating gives CASSRGTGDQPQHF.

This clonotype occurred many times. The V gene is TRBV5-6, the J gene TRBJ2-1; D uncertain. V lost 0 bases and J lost 9, with 10 bases in between. CDR3 length: 13 residues. Per the germline V gene, CDR1 is SGHDT and CDR2 is YYEEEE. CDR3 loop: CASSLVLASEQFF. The CDR3, as DNA: TGTGCCAGCAGCTTGGTACTGGCGAGTGAGCAGTTCTTC.

This clonotype was recorded at least ten times. The CDR3 loop is CSVDTSNTDTQYF. Written as DNA, the CDR3 is TGCAGCGTTGATACGAGTAACACAGATACGCAGTATTTT. V usage is TRBV29-1 and J usage is TRBJ2-3; D call uncertain. The germline V gene encodes CDR1 SQVTM and CDR2 ANQGSEA. Between the trimmed V and J ends, which lost 3 bases and 2 bases, there was a span of 9 bases. This CDR3 is built from 13 residues.

This clonotype was observed many times. This chain links TRBV7-2 with TRBJ2-1, with a possible D match to TRBD2 (5 bases). The V gene lost 5 bases and the J gene lost 15 bases, with 26 bases spanning the gap. CDR1 is SGHTA, CDR2 FQGNSA, per germline. CDR3 length: 15 residues. This CDR3 is CASSVSEAPFRGWFF. The DNA for the CDR3 is TGTGCCAGCAGCGTTAGTGAGGCCCCCTTTCGGGGTTGGTTCTTC.

This chain joins TRBV14 and TRBJ2-5; 14 bases are a match to TRBD2. J lost 1 base, V lost 1 base, and 8 bases had no gene match. The germline V gene has CDR1 SGHDN and CDR2 FVKESK. The length of the CDR3 is 19 residues. CDR3 nucleotides: TGTGCCAGCAGCCAAGGCGGGACTAGCGGGGGCATATTCCAAGAGACCCAGTACTTC. This gives the protein CASSQGGTSGGIFQETQYF.

Many counts were recorded for this clonotype. CDR3 sequence: CASRSTGGFGNTIYF. Here the CDR3 DNA reads TGTGCCAGCAGATCTACAGGGGGCTTTGGAAACACCATATATTTT. The chain employs TRBV12-3 or TRBV12-4 and TRBJ1-3; 9 bases are shared with TRBD1. V gave up 6 bases and J gave up 3 bases; unmatched junction bases: 6. CDR3 length equals 15 residues.

The gene calls are TRBV12-3 or TRBV12-4 and TRBJ2-2, with 8 nucleotides matching TRBD1. V dropped 6 bases and J dropped 4; count of bases not matched to a gene: 4. The CDR3 has 14 amino acids. CDR3 sequence (DNA): TGTGCCAGCAGGCGACAGGGGAGCACCGGGGAGCTGTTTTTT. Translated, it gives CASRRQGSTGELFF.

This clonotype came up many times. The chain employs TRBV20-1 and TRBJ2-1; D is uncertain. Germline V gene data show CDR1 as DFQATT and CDR2 as SNEGSKA (reference sequence). The ends were cut back, 3 bases at V and 2 bases at J, with 5 bases in the middle. The CDR3 has 12 residues. The CDR3 is CSASLTYNEQFF. In DNA, the CDR3 is TGCAGTGCTAGTTTAACCTACAATGAGCAGTTCTTC.